This TCR beta chain was sequenced for a study of blood T cell repertoires in COVID-19. About the study: Sites in the United States, Italy and Spain provided acute and convalescent COVID-19 samples. Sample material is recorded as cDNA or gDNA derived from T cells, B-cell-depleted T cells, or PBMCs.

How the authors handled the data: Amplified reference gene primers provided the basis for estimating nucleated cell counts. TCRdb's copy holds only in-frame clones and misses some; the assay was immunoSEQ multiplex PCR. V, J and clone size reflect that table, while D and trimming were determined from the DNA. This sample has about 84,000 clones, with about 83% found just once. This clone was seen a few times. The V gene end was trimmed by 1 base and the J gene end by 1 base; junction bases not matched to a gene: 2. The germline CDR1 and CDR2 sequences are MNHEY and SMNVEV (reference sequence). CDR3 length equals 16 residues.

Sequenced sample: peripheral blood. The sequence was obtained from a woman of 80 years or more with acute or convalescent COVID-19. The gene calls are TRBV27 and TRBJ2-3; 10 bases are shared with TRBD2. The DNA for the CDR3 is TGTGCCAGCAGTTTATGGACTAGCGGCCGCACAGATACGCAGTATTTT. Its translation: CASSLWTSGRTDTQYF.